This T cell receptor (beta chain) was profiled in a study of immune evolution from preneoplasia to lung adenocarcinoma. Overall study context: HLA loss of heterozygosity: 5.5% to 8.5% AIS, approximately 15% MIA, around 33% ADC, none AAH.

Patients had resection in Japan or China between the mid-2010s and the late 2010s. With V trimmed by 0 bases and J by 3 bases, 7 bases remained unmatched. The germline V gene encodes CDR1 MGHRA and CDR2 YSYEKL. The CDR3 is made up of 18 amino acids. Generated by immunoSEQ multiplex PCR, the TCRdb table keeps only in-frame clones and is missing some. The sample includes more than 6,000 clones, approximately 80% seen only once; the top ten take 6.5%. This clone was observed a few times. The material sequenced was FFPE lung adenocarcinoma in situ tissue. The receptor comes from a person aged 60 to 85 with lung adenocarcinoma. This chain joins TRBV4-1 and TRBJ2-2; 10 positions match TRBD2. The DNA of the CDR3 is TGCGCCAGCAGCCAAGAGTTATGGACTAGCGGATACACCGGGGAGCTGTTTTTT. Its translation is CASSQELWTSGYTGELFF.